This passage covers 14 T cell receptor beta chains from one sample sequenced in a study of blood T cell repertoires in COVID-19. The method was immunoSEQ multiplex PCR; TCRdb's version includes in-frame clones alone and lacks a portion of them. This sample has about 20,000 clones; roughly 90% occur once, and the top ten carry around 6%. The specimen was peripheral blood. The source of these receptors is a human donor in a cohort sampled during active COVID-19.

The V gene is TRBV5-8, the J gene TRBJ2-7; 8 nucleotides agree with TRBD2. This CDR3 is 14 amino acids long. Germline CDR1 reads SGHTS; CDR2 reads YDEGEE. V dropped 3 bases and J dropped 2; count of bases not matched to a gene: 4. As DNA, the CDR3 is TGTGCCAGCAGCTGGACCGGGAGGGCCTACGAGCAGTACTTC. Protein: CASSWTGRAYEQYF.

This clone was counted only a few times. This chain connects TRBV3-1 (or the pseudogene TRBV3-2) to TRBJ2-2; D perhaps matches TRBD2 (5 bases). This CDR3 has 13 amino acids. V lost 3 bases, J lost 9 bases, and 11 bases lay in between. Germline lookup yields CDR1 LGHDT and CDR2 YNNKEL (reference sequence). In nucleotides, the CDR3 is TGTGCCAGCAGCCACAGAGCGGAATGGGAGCTGTTTTTT. Amino acids: CASSHRAEWELFF.

This chain joins TRBV7-3 and TRBJ2-7; TRBD2 matches 7 bases. CDR1 is SGHTA, CDR2 FQGTGA, per germline. This CDR3 comprises 13 residues. Trimming took 5 bases from V and 3 from J; bases not matched to a gene: 4. The CDR3: CASSPAGRYEQYF. CDR3 coding DNA: TGTGCCAGCAGCCCAGCGGGGCGCTACGAGCAGTACTTC.

The chain links TRBV11-2 to TRBJ2-7, with 10 bases identical to TRBD1. In germline, CDR1 is SGHAT, CDR2 FQNNGV. This CDR3 has 14 residues. The trim removed 5 bases at V and 4 bases at J, leaving 5 bases unmatched. The CDR3 region is CASSQGQGRYEQYF. CDR3 in DNA: TGTGCCAGCAGCCAGGGACAGGGGAGGTACGAGCAGTACTTC.

The chain employs TRBV20-1 and TRBJ1-4; D gene uncertain. This CDR3 contains 10 residues. Germline values: CDR1 DFQATT, CDR2 SNEGSKA (reference sequence). The V end lost 6 bases, the J end lost 8 bases, and 7 bases lay between the germline ends. The CDR3 is CSARQEKLFF. DNA of the CDR3: TGCAGTGCCCGTCAGGAAAAACTGTTTTTT.

V gene TRBV10-3 combines with J gene TRBJ2-1; TRBD1 might be the D (5 bases). V was trimmed by 0 bases and J by 8 bases, leaving 14 bases between them. Germline V gene sequence: CDR1 ENHRY, CDR2 SYGVKD. This CDR3 is built from 15 residues. The CDR3 DNA reads as TGTGCCATCAGTGAGTCTGTCAGGGAAGGCGATGAGCAGTTCTTC. Translating it yields CAISESVREGDEQFF.

The chain carries TRBV7-8 and TRBJ2-7, with a tentative D call TRBD1 (5 bases). The germline CDR1 and CDR2 sequences are SGHVS and FQNEAQ. This CDR3 comprises 14 residues. Trimming left V 5 bases short and J 5 bases short, with 16 bases between. CDR3 nucleotide sequence: TGTGCCAGCAGCCCATCCCAGGGAAGCCACGAGCAGTACTTC. Protein product: CASSPSQGSHEQYF.

The chain recombines TRBV28 with TRBJ1-2, with 8 bases fitting TRBD1. The CDR3 is 15 residues long. The junction had 10 bases not matched to a gene; V was cut back by 3 bases and J by 7 bases. Germline-derived CDR1 and CDR2 are MDHEN and SYDVKM. Here the CDR3 reads CASSFQIAGTGGYTF. In nucleotides, the CDR3 is TGTGCCAGCAGTTTCCAAATCGCGGGGACAGGTGGCTACACCTTC.

V is TRBV2 and J is TRBJ1-5; TRBD1 aligns across 8 bases. J was trimmed by 6 bases and V by 6 bases; bases with no gene match: 4. CDR3 length equals 13 residues. The V gene's germline CDR1 is SNHLY and CDR2 FYNNEI. The CDR3 protein is CASSKDRGQPQHF. As DNA, the CDR3 is TGTGCCAGCAGCAAAGACAGGGGTCAGCCCCAGCATTTT.

The genes are TRBV7-9 and TRBJ1-2; D is possibly TRBD1 (6 bases). The germline V gene has CDR1 SEHNR and CDR2 FQNEAQ (reference sequence). CDR3 size: 14 residues. V lost 7 bases and J lost 2, with 14 bases in between. The CDR3 sequence: CASTPDSRNYGYTF. For the CDR3, the DNA is TGTGCCAGCACCCCGGACAGTCGCAACTATGGCTACACCTTC.

This chain connects TRBV4-1 to TRBJ1-3; 8 nucleotides line up with TRBD1. The V segment lost 3 bases and the J segment 3 bases; nucleotides outside the gene matches: 4. The CDR3 runs to 15 residues. Germline CDR1 and CDR2: MGHRA and YSYEKL. The CDR3 loop is CASSQSTGGGNTIYF. CDR3 DNA: TGCGCCAGCAGCCAGTCAACAGGGGGTGGAAACACCATATATTTT.

The gene calls are TRBV27 and TRBJ1-6; 7 positions match TRBD1. The CDR3 is 14 amino acids. V trimming: 5 bases; J trimming: 7 bases; junction bases outside the gene matches: 5. The V gene's germline CDR1 is MNHEY and CDR2 SMNVEV (reference sequence). Written as DNA, the CDR3 is TGTGCCAGCAGTCCTACAGGGGCCAATTCACCCCTCCACTTT. Translated, it gives CASSPTGANSPLHF.

This chain uses TRBV3-1 (or the pseudogene TRBV3-2) with TRBJ2-1, with 11 bases that match TRBD2. The V gene end was trimmed by 9 bases and the J gene end by 1 base; junction bases not matched to a gene: 2. CDR1 is LGHDT and CDR2 is YNNKEL in the germline V gene (reference sequence). The CDR3 totals 14 residues. The CDR3 here is CASGTSGSYNEQFF. DNA of the CDR3: TGTGCCAGTGGGACTAGCGGATCCTACAATGAGCAGTTCTTC.

The CDR3 spells CAISGQGANTGELFF. The CDR3 DNA sequence: TGTGCCATCAGTGGACAGGGGGCTAACACCGGGGAGCTGTTTTTT. The rearrangement links TRBV10-3 to TRBJ2-2; 10 nucleotides agree with TRBD1. J gave up 2 bases and V 4 bases, and 1 base lay outside the gene matches. The germline CDR1 and CDR2 sequences are ENHRY and SYGVKD. This CDR3 contains 15 residues.